These T cell receptor beta chains were read from a single sample in a study of T cell responses to AZD1222 COVID-19 vaccine. Only in-frame clones appear in the TCRdb table, and some are missing; sequencing was by immunoSEQ multiplex PCR. Seen here are about 200,000 clones, approximately 90% observed once, and the top ten hold approximately 3.4%. The sequences come from peripheral blood, collected 28 days after the second AZD1222 dose. These TCRs come from an adult who received the AZD1222 COVID-19 vaccine. Each CDR3 is given with its conserved first and last residue. D genes are given only for firm matches. Size is omitted from some rows. Given values are once, few, many or a class for expanded clones.

v_call,j_call,d_call,clone_size,cdr3_nt,cdr3_aa
TRBV5-1,TRBJ2-7,TRBD1,.,TGCGCCAGCAGCCGGGACAGGGCGAGGGACTACGAGCAGTACTTC,CASSRDRARDYEQYF
TRBV2,TRBJ2-7,TRBD2,once,TGTGCCAGCACCTTAGCGGGAGGGCCCCTCTCCGAGCAGTACTTC,CASTLAGGPLSEQYF
TRBV19,TRBJ1-6,.,few,TGTGCCAGTACCCCCACAGGGCCCCGGGTGGATTCACCCCTCCACTTT,CASTPTGPRVDSPLHF
TRBV4-2,TRBJ1-4,.,.,TGTGCCAGCAGTCAGGTGTGGGCAACTAATGAAAAACTGTTTTTT,CASSQVWATNEKLFF
TRBV28,TRBJ2-5,TRBD1,.,TGTGCCAGCAGAGGACAGGGGCGAACTATCCAAGAGACCCAGTACTTC,CASRGQGRTIQETQYF
TRBV5-5,TRBJ2-6,.,.,TGTGCCAGCAGCTGGCAGAGGACTGGGGCCAACGTCCTGACTTTC,CASSWQRTGANVLTF
TRBV29-1,TRBJ1-2,TRBD1,.,TGCAGCGTTGAGGGTCAGGGGGCCTGGGGCTACACCTTC,CSVEGQGAWGYTF
TRBV28,TRBJ1-2,.,.,TGTGCCAGCAGCCAGACGGGGGGTGGCGGCTACACCTTC,CASSQTGGGGYTF
TRBV28,TRBJ1-5,TRBD1,.,TGTGCCAGCAGTTCCGAGTTTGGTCGGACAGGCGCGACGAATCAGCCCCAGCATTTT,CASSSEFGRTGATNQPQHF
TRBV6-5,TRBJ2-7,.,.,TGTGCCAGCAGTTCCCACAGGGTCGGGTACGAGCAGTACTTC,CASSSHRVGYEQYF
TRBV5-1,TRBJ2-3,.,.,TGCGCCAGCAGCCTCGGGCCCCTAAGGACAGATACGCAGTATTTT,CASSLGPLRTDTQYF
TRBV2,TRBJ2-4,.,.,TGTGCCAGCAGTGTTGGGGGGCGGGTAGCCAAAAACATTCAGTACTTC,CASSVGGRVAKNIQYF
TRBV6-5,TRBJ1-1,.,.,TGTGCCAGCAGTTACTGGGGAACAATGAACACTGAAGCTTTCTTT,CASSYWGTMNTEAFF
TRBV5-4,TRBJ2-1,.,.,TGTGCCAGCAGCTTGGTTTTCCTCAATGAGCAGTTCTTC,CASSLVFLNEQFF
TRBV9,TRBJ2-5,.,.,TGTGCCAGCAGCGTAGATCCGGCGGGCACCCAAGAGACCCAGTACTTC,CASSVDPAGTQETQYF
TRBV5-1,TRBJ2-5,TRBD2,.,TGCGCCAGCAGCTTGGAGCGCCCCGGGGGGGAGACCCAGTACTTC,CASSLERPGGETQYF
TRBV28,TRBJ2-3,TRBD2,.,TGTGCCAGCAGTCCCCCCTCCCTACTAGCGGGAGTCCCAGATACGCAGTATTTT,CASSPPSLLAGVPDTQYF
TRBV9,TRBJ1-3,.,.,TGTGCCAGCAGCGTGGACCGTACGGGTGTCGCTGGAAACACCATATATTTT,CASSVDRTGVAGNTIYF